One sample yielded the 31 T cell receptor beta chains listed below, sequenced in a study of blood T cell repertoires in COVID-19. Produced via immunoSEQ multiplex PCR; TCRdb's table is partial and in-frame only. The table includes around 70,000 clones, approximately 89% detected once. Sequencing used peripheral blood. All receptors come from a man in his fifties with COVID-19, enrolled during active disease.

The chain joins TRBV19 to TRBJ2-4, with a weak D call TRBD1 (6 bases). Germline V gene sequence: CDR1 LNHDA, CDR2 SQIVND (reference sequence). This CDR3 comprises 13 residues. V was cut by 3 bases and J by 6 bases, with 9 bases left in between. DNA of the CDR3: TGTGCCAGTAGTATTGGCAGGGGAAACATTCAGTACTTC. Translating gives CASSIGRGNIQYF.

This rearrangement joins TRBV7-8 to TRBJ1-5; D perhaps matches TRBD1 (5 bases). This CDR3 comprises 13 residues. Germline lookup yields CDR1 SGHVS and CDR2 FQNEAQ. V shed 5 bases and J shed 10 bases, with 15 bases lying between them. CDR3 residues: CASSERGEGPQHF. The CDR3 nucleotides read TGTGCCAGCAGCGAAAGAGGGGAGGGACCCCAGCATTTT. Full variable domain (remainder filled in from reference TRBV7-8 and TRBJ1-5): GAGVSQSPRYKVAKRGQDVALRCDPISGHVSLFWYQQALGQGPEFLTYFQNEAQLDKSGLPSDRFFAERPEGSVSTLKIQRTQQEDSAVYLCASSERGEGPQHFGDGTRLSIL.

The V gene is TRBV6-5, the J gene TRBJ2-1, with 8 bases fitting TRBD1. Germline CDR1 and CDR2: MNHEY and SVGAGI. With 0 bases clipped from V and 5 bases from J, the junction kept 6 bases outside the gene matches. This CDR3 is 16 amino acids long. In nucleotides, the CDR3 is TGTGCCAGCAGTTACTCCACAGGACAGGGAAACAATGAGCAGTTCTTC. Its protein product is CASSYSTGQGNNEQFF.

This clone was observed a single time. Other DNA variants within this sample encode the same CDR3. The chain recombines TRBV10-3 with TRBJ1-1, with D possibly matching TRBD1 (5 bases). The CDR3 is 13 residues long. V lost 4 bases to trimming and J lost 1 base, with 7 bases between them. CDR1 ENHRY and CDR2 SYGVKD come from the germline V gene. DNA of the CDR3: TGTGCCATCAGTGGCCAGGGGAACACTGAAGCTTTCTTT. This translates into CAISGQGNTEAFF.

The rearrangement joins TRBV9 to TRBJ1-2; 9 nucleotides match TRBD1. The CDR3 is 13 residues long. Germline CDR1 and CDR2: SGDLS and YYNGEE. The V gene end was trimmed by 4 bases and the J gene end by 11 bases; junction bases not matched to a gene: 9. CDR3 amino acids: CASSLRDRAGYTF. The CDR3 region has the DNA TGTGCCAGCAGCCTACGGGACAGGGCAGGGTACACCTTC.

V and J are TRBV5-1 and TRBJ2-3, with 13 bases identical to TRBD2. The ends lost 4 bases at V and 4 bases at J; junction bases unmatched: 12. This CDR3 has 18 amino acids. Germline-derived CDR1 and CDR2 are SGHRS and YFSETQ. CDR3 protein: CASSPPGLAGVLSDTQYF. The CDR3 nucleotides are TGCGCCAGCAGCCCACCCGGACTAGCGGGAGTTCTATCAGATACGCAGTATTTT.

This clone appeared a single time. The CDR3 nucleotides read TGCGCCAGCAGCGAAGGGACAGGGACTGGTTCACCCCTCCACTTT. Amino acids: CASSEGTGTGSPLHF. V usage is TRBV5-1 and J usage is TRBJ1-6; 9 bases match TRBD1. V shed 4 bases and J 9 bases; nucleotides not matched to a gene: 8. The CDR3 runs 15 residues. CDR1 and CDR2 from the germline V gene are SGHRS and YFSETQ.

CDR3 residues: CATSAGRVQETQYF. Written as DNA, the CDR3 is TGTGCCACATCGGCGGGGCGAGTCCAAGAGACCCAGTACTTC. The chain links TRBV2 to TRBJ2-5; a weak D match, TRBD2 (6 bases). This CDR3 contains 14 residues. Germline V gene data show CDR1 as SNHLY and CDR2 as FYNNEI. Between the trimmed V and J ends, which lost 10 bases and 1 base, there was a span of 16 bases.

The chain carries TRBV6-5 and TRBJ1-2, with D possibly TRBD1 on 6 matching bases. Trimming cost V 6 bases and J 0 bases, with 11 bases left between them. This CDR3 is 14 amino acids long. CDR1 and CDR2 from the germline V gene are MNHEY and SVGAGI. CDR3 sequence (DNA): TGTGCCAGCAGGCGGGGGCCTTCTAACTATGGCTACACCTTC. This translates into CASRRGPSNYGYTF.

This chain connects TRBV29-1 to TRBJ2-2; the match to TRBD1 covers 8 bases. The CDR3 loop spans 14 amino acids. The germline gives CDR1 SQVTM, CDR2 ANQGSEA. The V segment lost 5 bases and the J segment 5 bases; nucleotides outside the gene matches: 7. Here the CDR3 reads CSVTPGGETGELFF. The CDR3 DNA is TGCAGCGTTACGCCAGGGGGCGAAACCGGGGAGCTGTTTTTT.

The V gene is TRBV28, the J gene TRBJ2-3, with D tentatively TRBD2 (5 bases). Trimming left V 6 bases short and J 4 bases short, with 17 bases between. The CDR3 has 15 amino acids. The germline V gene has CDR1 MDHEN and CDR2 SYDVKM. CDR3 protein: CASSSPGGSADTQYF. CDR3 DNA: TGTGCCAGCAGCTCCCCCGGAGGTTCGGCAGATACGCAGTATTTT.

V usage is TRBV9 and J usage is TRBJ1-3, with D unclear. Germline values: CDR1 SGDLS, CDR2 YYNGEE. The V gene lost 3 bases and the J gene lost 1 base, with 2 bases spanning the gap. The CDR3 is 12 residues long. CDR3 protein: CASSASGNTIYF. DNA of the CDR3: TGTGCCAGCAGCGCTTCTGGAAACACCATATATTTT.

The chain couples TRBV15 to TRBJ2-5, with 7 nucleotides matching TRBD1. Germline lookup yields CDR1 LNHNV and CDR2 YYDKDF (reference sequence). V shed 0 bases and J 5 bases; nucleotides not matched to a gene: 6. This CDR3 has 15 amino acids. DNA for the CDR3: TGTGCCACCAGCAGAGATCAAAGGGGGCGGGAGACCCAGTACTTC. Its translation: CATSRDQRGRETQYF.

This chain connects TRBV6-2 or TRBV6-3 to TRBJ2-7, with 8 nucleotides matching TRBD2. The CDR3 is made up of 16 amino acids. Per germline, CDR1 MNHEY and CDR2 SVGEGT. Trimming removed 6 bases from V and 5 bases from J; junction bases left unmatched: 15. The CDR3 DNA reads TGTGCCAGCAGCCCCGTGAAAGGTAGCGGGACCCACGAGCAGTACTTC. Amino acid sequence: CASSPVKGSGTHEQYF.

This chain links TRBV12-3 or TRBV12-4 with TRBJ1-2; D gene ambiguous. This CDR3 has 10 residues. V lost 5 bases, J lost 10 bases, and 8 bases lay in between. The chain's CDR3 is CASSGGAYTF. In nucleotides, the CDR3 is TGTGCCAGCAGTGGTGGAGCCTACACCTTC.

V usage is TRBV2 and J usage is TRBJ2-2; TRBD1 agrees at 9 bases. The length of the CDR3 is 14 residues. The germline CDR1 and CDR2 sequences are SNHLY and FYNNEI. V lost 5 bases, J lost 9 bases, and 7 bases stayed unmatched. The CDR3 nucleotides read TGTGCCAGCAGTCCTGGGACAGGGAAAAGGGAGCTGTTTTTT. Its protein product is CASSPGTGKRELFF. Looking up the rest from reference TRBV2 and TRBJ2-2 gives the full variable domain: EPEVTQTPSHQVTQMGQEVILRCVPISNHLYFYWYRQILGQKVEFLVSFYNNEISEKSEIFDDQFSVERPDGSNFTLKIRSTKLEDSAMYFCASSPGTGKRELFFGEGSRLTVL.

This chain joins TRBV18 and TRBJ2-5; weak D call: TRBD1 (6 bases). The V end was cut by 3 bases, the J end by 5 bases, with 16 bases between. The germline gives CDR1 KGHSH, CDR2 LQKENI. The CDR3 is made up of 15 amino acids. Here the CDR3 DNA reads TGTGCCAGCTCACCTCAAACAGGGAAGGGGGAGACCCAGTACTTC. It is translated as CASSPQTGKGETQYF.

The chain couples TRBV6-5 to TRBJ1-1, with TRBD1 matching 8 bases. The CDR3 length is 13 residues. The junction had 7 bases not matched to a gene; V was cut back by 6 bases and J by 7 bases. CDR1 and CDR2 (germline): MNHEY, SVGAGI. Here the CDR3 DNA reads TGTGCCAGCAGCCTCCGACAGGGGAGTGAAGCTTTCTTT. Its protein product is CASSLRQGSEAFF.

The chain joins TRBV13 to TRBJ1-6; 10 bases are a match to TRBD1. Germline lookup yields CDR1 PRHDT and CDR2 FYEKMQ (reference sequence). J was trimmed by 1 base and V by 4 bases; bases with no gene match: 4. This CDR3 contains 17 residues. Here the CDR3 reads CASSSRDRGSYNSPLHF. CDR3 DNA sequence: TGTGCCAGCAGCTCCCGGGACAGGGGATCCTATAATTCACCCCTCCACTTT.

The chain employs TRBV11-2 and TRBJ2-3; D unresolved. V was clipped by 2 bases and J by 1 base, with 4 bases between them. Germline V CDR1 and CDR2: SGHAT, FQNNGV. The CDR3 runs 13 residues. The DNA for the CDR3 is TGTGCCAGCAGCTTACGGGGCACAGATACGCAGTATTTT. This sequence encodes CASSLRGTDTQYF.

This clone was seen a single time. This chain joins TRBV6-5 and TRBJ2-3; TRBD1 agrees at 8 bases. CDR1 MNHEY and CDR2 SVGAGI come from the germline V gene. V shed 2 bases and J 0 bases; nucleotides not matched to a gene: 4. The CDR3 totals 16 residues. CDR3 coding DNA: TGTGCCAGCAGTTACGGGCAGGGGGCTAGCACAGATACGCAGTATTTT. It yields the protein CASSYGQGASTDTQYF.

The V and J genes are TRBV2 and TRBJ2-1; TRBD2 might be the D (5 bases). The V and J ends lost 3 bases and 7 bases respectively, with 19 bases between them. Germline loops: CDR1 SNHLY, CDR2 FYNNEI. The CDR3 totals 16 residues. The chain's CDR3 is CASSDPLAGSVNEQFF. The CDR3 DNA reads TGTGCCAGCAGTGATCCCCTAGCTGGTTCTGTGAATGAGCAGTTCTTC.

This clone was recorded once. The chain recombines TRBV10-1 with TRBJ2-7, with 11 bases that match TRBD2. J lost 2 bases, V lost 6 bases, and 3 bases had no gene match. Per the germline V gene, CDR1 is WNHNN and CDR2 is SYGVQD (reference sequence). There are 14 residues in the CDR3. The CDR3 reads CASRKTSGTYEQYF. CDR3 nucleotides: TGCGCCAGCAGGAAGACTAGCGGGACCTACGAGCAGTACTTC.

Written as DNA, the CDR3 is TGCGCCAGCAGCTTGGAGGACAGACATCGGGGCTACACCTTC. This translates into CASSLEDRHRGYTF. V usage is TRBV5-1 and J usage is TRBJ1-2; D might be TRBD1 (6 bases). CDR3 length: 14 residues. Germline V gene lookup returns CDR1 SGHRS and CDR2 YFSETQ. Trimming pared 0 bases from V and 8 bases from J, leaving 14 bases between.

J is TRBJ1-2 and V is TRBV11-2, with D possibly matching TRBD1 (5 bases). Germline V CDR1 and CDR2: SGHAT, FQNNGV. Trimming took off 0 bases at V and 4 bases at J, with 9 bases between the two ends. The CDR3 has 14 residues. This CDR3 is CASSLDRGTYGYTF. The CDR3 coding sequence is TGTGCCAGCAGCTTAGATCGGGGGACCTATGGCTACACCTTC. Looking up the rest from reference TRBV11-2 and TRBJ1-2 gives the full variable domain: EAGVAQSPRYKIIEKRQSVAFWCNPISGHATLYWYQQILGQGPKLLIQFQNNGVVDDSQLPKDRFSAERLKGVDSTLKIQPAKLEDSAVYLCASSLDRGTYGYTFGSGTRLTVV.

CDR3 bases: TGTGCCAGCAGTCCCACATGGACTAGCGGGAGGTTAACTACCTACGAGCAGTACTTC. This codes for CASSPTWTSGRLTTYEQYF. The V call is TRBV28, the J call TRBJ2-7; 14 nucleotides agree with TRBD2. Trimming removed 5 bases from V and 2 bases from J; junction bases left unmatched: 14. Germline CDR1 MDHEN, CDR2 SYDVKM. The CDR3 runs to 19 residues.

V is TRBV9 and J is TRBJ2-4; 12 bases are a match to TRBD2. The CDR3 runs 15 residues. The trim removed 4 bases at V and 6 bases at J, leaving 5 bases unmatched. Germline assignment: CDR1 SGDLS and CDR2 YYNGEE. The CDR3 reads CASSPTSGRTNIQYF. The CDR3 DNA reads TGTGCCAGCAGCCCTACTAGCGGGAGGACAAACATTCAGTACTTC. Together with reference TRBV9 and TRBJ2-4, the CDR3 gives the full variable domain: DSGVTQTPKHLITATGQRVTLRCSPRSGDLSVYWYQQSLDQGLQFLIQYYNGEERAKGNILERFSAQQFPDLHSELNLSSLELGDSALYFCASSPTSGRTNIQYFGAGTRLSVL.

This chain joins TRBV19 and TRBJ2-2; no clear D gene. Trimming cost V 4 bases and J 4 bases, with 10 bases left between them. This CDR3 spans 14 amino acids. Germline CDR1 reads LNHDA; CDR2 reads SQIVND (reference sequence). CDR3 bases: TGTGCCAGTAGTACGAGGCCGGCCACCGGGGAGCTGTTTTTT. This translates into CASSTRPATGELFF.

The gene calls are TRBV5-1 and TRBJ2-7; TRBD2 matches 11 bases. Germline CDR1 reads SGHRS; CDR2 reads YFSETQ. The CDR3 is made up of 16 amino acids. The ends lost 2 bases at V and 6 bases at J; junction bases unmatched: 10. CDR3 region: CASSLQIAGGLLEQYF. CDR3 nucleotide sequence: TGCGCCAGCAGCTTACAAATAGCGGGAGGGCTGCTCGAGCAGTACTTC.

The J gene is TRBJ2-7, the V gene TRBV19; 8 nucleotides line up with TRBD1. Germline values: CDR1 LNHDA, CDR2 SQIVND (reference sequence). The V segment lost 5 bases and the J segment 6 bases; nucleotides outside the gene matches: 9. This CDR3 is built from 14 residues. CDR3 in DNA: TGTGCCAGTAGTCCAGGGGGCGCCTTAACCGAGCAGTACTTC. Its translation is CASSPGGALTEQYF.

This chain links TRBV7-9 with TRBJ2-1, with D perhaps TRBD1 (6 bases). Trimming took off 3 bases at V and 2 bases at J, with 14 bases between the two ends. The CDR3 covers 16 residues. Germline loops: CDR1 SEHNR, CDR2 FQNEAQ (reference sequence). The CDR3 DNA follows: TGTGCCAGCAGCTTTTTAGGCAGGGGCCCCTACAATGAGCAGTTCTTC. The encoded protein is CASSFLGRGPYNEQFF.